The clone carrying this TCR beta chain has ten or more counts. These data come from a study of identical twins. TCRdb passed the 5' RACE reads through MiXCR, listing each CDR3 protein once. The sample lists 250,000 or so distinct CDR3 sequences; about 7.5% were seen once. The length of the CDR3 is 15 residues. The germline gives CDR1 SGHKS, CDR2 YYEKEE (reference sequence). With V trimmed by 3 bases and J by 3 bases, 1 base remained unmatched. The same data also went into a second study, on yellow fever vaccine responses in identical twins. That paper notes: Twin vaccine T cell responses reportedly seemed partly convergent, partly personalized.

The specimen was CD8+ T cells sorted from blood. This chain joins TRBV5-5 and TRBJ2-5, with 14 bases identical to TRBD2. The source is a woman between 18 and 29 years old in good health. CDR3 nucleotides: TGTGCCAGCAGCTGGGGACTAGCGGGGGAAGAGACCCAGTACTTC. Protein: CASSWGLAGEETQYF.